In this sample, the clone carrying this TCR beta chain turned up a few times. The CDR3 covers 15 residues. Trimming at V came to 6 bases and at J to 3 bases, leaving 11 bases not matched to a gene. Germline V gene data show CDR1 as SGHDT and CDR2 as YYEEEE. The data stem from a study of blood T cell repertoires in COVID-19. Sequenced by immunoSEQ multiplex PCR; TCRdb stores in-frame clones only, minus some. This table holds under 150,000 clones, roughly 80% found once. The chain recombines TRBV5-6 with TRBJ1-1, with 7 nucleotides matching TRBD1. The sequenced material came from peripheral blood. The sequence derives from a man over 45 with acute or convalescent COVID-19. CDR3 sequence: CASTTLTGWDTEAFF. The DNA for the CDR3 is TGTGCCAGCACTACTCTGACAGGGTGGGACACTGAAGCTTTCTTT.